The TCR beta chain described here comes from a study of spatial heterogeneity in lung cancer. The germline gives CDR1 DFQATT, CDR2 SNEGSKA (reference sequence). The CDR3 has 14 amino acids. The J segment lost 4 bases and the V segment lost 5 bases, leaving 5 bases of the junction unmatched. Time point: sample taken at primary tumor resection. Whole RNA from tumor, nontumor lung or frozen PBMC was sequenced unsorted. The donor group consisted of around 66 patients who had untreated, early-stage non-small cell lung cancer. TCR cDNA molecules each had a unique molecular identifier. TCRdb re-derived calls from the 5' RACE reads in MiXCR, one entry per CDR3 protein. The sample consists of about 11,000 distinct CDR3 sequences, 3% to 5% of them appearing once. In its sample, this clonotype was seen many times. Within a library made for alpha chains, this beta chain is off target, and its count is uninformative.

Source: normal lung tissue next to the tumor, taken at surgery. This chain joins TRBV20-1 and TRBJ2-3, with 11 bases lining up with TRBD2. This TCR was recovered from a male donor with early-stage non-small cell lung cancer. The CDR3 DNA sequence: TGCAGTGCTCGTAGCGGGGGGGCGTCAGATACGCAGTATTTT. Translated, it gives CSARSGGASDTQYF.